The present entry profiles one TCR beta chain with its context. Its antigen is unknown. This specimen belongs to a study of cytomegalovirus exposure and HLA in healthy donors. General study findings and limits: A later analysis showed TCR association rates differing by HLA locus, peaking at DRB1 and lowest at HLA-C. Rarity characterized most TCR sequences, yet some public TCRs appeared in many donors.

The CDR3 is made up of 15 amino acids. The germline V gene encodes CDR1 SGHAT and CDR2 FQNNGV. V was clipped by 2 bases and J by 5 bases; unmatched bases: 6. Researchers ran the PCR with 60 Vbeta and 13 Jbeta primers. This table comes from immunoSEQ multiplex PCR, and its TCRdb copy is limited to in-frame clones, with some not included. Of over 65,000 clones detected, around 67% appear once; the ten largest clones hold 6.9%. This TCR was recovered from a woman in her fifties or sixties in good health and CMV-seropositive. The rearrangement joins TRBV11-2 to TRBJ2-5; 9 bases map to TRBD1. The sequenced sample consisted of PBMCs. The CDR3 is CASSLTGGHGETQYF. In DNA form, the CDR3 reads TGTGCCAGCAGCTTAACAGGGGGCCATGGGGAGACCCAGTACTTC.